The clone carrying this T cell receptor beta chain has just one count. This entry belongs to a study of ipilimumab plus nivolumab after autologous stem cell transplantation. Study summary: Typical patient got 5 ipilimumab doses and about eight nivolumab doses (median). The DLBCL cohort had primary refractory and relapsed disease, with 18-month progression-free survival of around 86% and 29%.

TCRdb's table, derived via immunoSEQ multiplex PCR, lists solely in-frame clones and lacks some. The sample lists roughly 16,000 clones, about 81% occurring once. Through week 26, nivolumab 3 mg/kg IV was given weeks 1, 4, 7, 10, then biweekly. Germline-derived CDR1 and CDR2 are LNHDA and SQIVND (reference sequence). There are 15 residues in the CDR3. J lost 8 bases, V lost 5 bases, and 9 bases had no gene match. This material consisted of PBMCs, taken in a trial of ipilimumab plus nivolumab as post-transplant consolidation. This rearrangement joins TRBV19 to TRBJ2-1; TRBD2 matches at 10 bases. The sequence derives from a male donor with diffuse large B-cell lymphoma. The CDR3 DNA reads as TGTGCCAGTAGTTCATATAGCGGGAGGTTAGATGAGCAGTTCTTC. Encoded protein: CASSSYSGRLDEQFF.